These T cell receptor beta chains were read from a single sample in a study of regulatory T cells in long-lasting Graves disease. TCRdb re-derived calls from the multiplex PCR reads in MiXCR, one entry per CDR3 protein. Among roughly 490,000 distinct CDR3 sequences listed, less than 25% were seen once. The sample here was peripheral blood mononuclear cells (PBMCs), taken when the disease was refractory, from a patient treated with antithyroid drugs. The receptors here all came from a female donor with Graves disease. CDR3s leave out the opening cysteine and the closing phenylalanine or tryptophan.

J gene: TRBJ1-1; V gene: TRBV28; CDR3 protein: ASSQGAAEAF
J gene: TRBJ1-1; V gene: TRBV29-1; CDR3 protein: SVEEVDRESGNTEAF
J gene: TRBJ1-1; V gene: TRBV6-5; CDR3 protein: ASSWSWTGTALNTEAF
J gene: TRBJ1-1; V gene: TRBV6-2/TRBV6-3; CDR3 protein: ATTGWGTNTEAF
J gene: TRBJ1-1; V gene: TRBV12-5; CDR3 protein: ASGLGVNTEAF
J gene: TRBJ1-1; V gene: TRBV19; CDR3 protein: ASSPWGTMNTEAF
J gene: TRBJ2-7; V gene: TRBV11-1; CDR3 protein: ASATTDGTYEQY
J gene: TRBJ1-5; V gene: TRBV6-2/TRBV6-3; CDR3 protein: ASTKGDSYSNQPQH
J gene: TRBJ1-4; V gene: TRBV20-1; CDR3 protein: SASGTNHEKLF
J gene: TRBJ1-1; V gene: TRBV3-1; CDR3 protein: ASSQESWPYSNTEAF
J gene: TRBJ2-5; V gene: TRBV11-3; CDR3 protein: ASSLRLQGETQY
J gene: TRBJ1-2; V gene: TRBV28; CDR3 protein: ASRGSDYGYT
J gene: TRBJ1-5; V gene: TRBV2; CDR3 protein: ASLLNSNQPQH
J gene: TRBJ1-4; V gene: TRBV3-1; CDR3 protein: ASSPRPRWTNTTNEKLF
J gene: TRBJ1-5; V gene: TRBV19; CDR3 protein: ASTRQGGSGNQPQH
J gene: TRBJ2-1; V gene: TRBV7-9; CDR3 protein: ASSSSGRSSYNEQF
J gene: TRBJ1-1; V gene: TRBV12-3/TRBV12-4; CDR3 protein: ASSFSGATEAF
J gene: TRBJ2-7; V gene: TRBV28; CDR3 protein: ASFSGRYEQY
J gene: TRBJ2-7; V gene: TRBV20-1; CDR3 protein: SARDRRGSYEQY
J gene: TRBJ1-1; V gene: TRBV7-9; CDR3 protein: ASSFGGLVNTEAF
J gene: TRBJ1-1; V gene: TRBV7-2; CDR3 protein: ASSFSPGAGPNTEAF
J gene: TRBJ2-5; V gene: TRBV6-9; CDR3 protein: ASSYGPGGQETQY
J gene: TRBJ1-2; V gene: TRBV10-3; CDR3 protein: AITLGPISEGYGYT
J gene: TRBJ2-2; V gene: TRBV5-5; CDR3 protein: ASRAGQGTGELF
J gene: TRBJ2-7; V gene: TRBV28; CDR3 protein: ASGTSGRFPYEQY
J gene: TRBJ1-4; V gene: TRBV27; CDR3 protein: ASSRSRGTTNEKLF
J gene: TRBJ2-7; V gene: TRBV28; CDR3 protein: ASSLPQFYEQY
J gene: TRBJ2-7; V gene: TRBV30; CDR3 protein: AWTGGYEQY
J gene: TRBJ2-7; V gene: TRBV11-2; CDR3 protein: ASSLEFQGPGGEQY
J gene: TRBJ2-7; V gene: TRBV7-3; CDR3 protein: ARETGKIPYEQY
J gene: TRBJ2-2; V gene: TRBV7-2; CDR3 protein: ASSSWTGPGELF
J gene: TRBJ2-2; V gene: TRBV30; CDR3 protein: ARRNTGELF
J gene: TRBJ2-7; V gene: TRBV30; CDR3 protein: AWRYSGGLYEQY